This T cell receptor beta chain appears in the sequencing data of a study of T cells in Graves' hyperthyroidism and ophthalmopathy. Amplification of TCR beta CDR3 regions used RNA as the template. With the HTBI primer set, the TCR CDR3 went through a first round of RT-PCR. TCRdb used MiXCR to reprocess the multiplex PCR reads, holding one entry per CDR3 protein. The data contain over 200,000 distinct CDR3 sequences, roughly a sixth of them singletons. This clonotype was found many times. V dropped 1 base and J dropped 2 bases, with 4 bases sitting between them. The germline V gene has CDR1 SGHTA and CDR2 FQGNSA. The CDR3 loop spans 13 amino acids.

The V and J genes are TRBV7-2 and TRBJ2-3; no firm D call. Sequencing was done on a sample of blood. The receptor's source is a middle-aged man with Graves' hyperthyroidism. The CDR3 nucleotides are TGTGCCAGCAGCTTAGGGGCCACAGATACGCAGTATTTT. It is translated as CASSLGATDTQYF. The whole variable domain, remainder taken from reference TRBV7-2 and TRBJ2-3, is GAGVSQSPSNKVTEKGKDVELRCDPISGHTALYWYRQSLGQGLEFLIYFQGNSAPDKSGLPSDRFSAERTGGSVSTLTIQRTQQEDSAVYLCASSLGATDTQYFGPGTRLTVL.